This T cell receptor (beta chain) was found in a study of T cells in Graves' hyperthyroidism and ophthalmopathy (dated by TCRdb to between 2018 and 2021). Describing the broader study: Peripheral blood samples were taken at initial diagnosis, before any treatment was given. TCR V-J signatures able to tell the groups apart were searched for in a discovery cohort of around 95 patients, of whom roughly 42 had Graves' ophthalmopathy and about 55 had stable Graves' hyperthyroidism. Prospective prediction of ophthalmopathy was tested in an independent validation cohort consisting of fewer than 20 hyperthyroidism patients and around 17 patients who later progressed to ophthalmopathy. The 100 discovery patients were randomly split 7:3 into training and test sets. In addition, the study compared T-cell repertoires in thyroid tissue and in blood from roughly 6 Graves' hyperthyroidism patients. After blood sampling, hyperthyroidism patients were treated with methimazole at a starting dose of 30 mg daily, and ophthalmopathy patients were treated with high-dose intravenous methylprednisolone. According to the paper, TCR Vbeta CDR3 sequencing was carried out on roughly 130 peripheral blood samples, which came from 40 to 45 ophthalmopathy, some 73 hyperthyroidism and some 17 progressor patients. General conclusions and limits of the study: Most expanded thyroid clonotypes (frequency above 0.001) were also detected in blood, a finding suggesting that blood repertoires may reflect thyroid immune responses. Sample size was not statistically predetermined, and blinding of investigators to group allocation was not performed. A model built on a 13 V-J signature distinguished ophthalmopathy from stable hyperthyroidism, reaching 87.88% sensitivity and about 81% specificity in cross-validation and 80%/75% in testing. In validation, progression to ophthalmopathy was predicted by the model with 70% to 71% sensitivity and around 76% specificity, a median of around 6.5 months before onset.

Stable Graves' hyperthyroidism was defined as the absence of progression to ophthalmopathy over 18 months of follow-up. Hyperthyroidism patients were aged 18 to 65 years and newly diagnosed, with disease duration of less than 2 months. The study excluded patients with uncontrolled infections, other autoimmune diseases, pregnancy or lactation. Clinical symptoms, serum thyroxine and TRAb, thyroid ultrasound, and orbital computed tomography formed the basis for the diagnoses. PBMCs were separated from 7.5 to 10 ml of fresh peripheral blood using Ficoll-Paque density gradient centrifugation. Total RNA was extracted using Trizol reagent, and RNA quality was assessed on an Agilent 2100 Bioanalyzer. The TCR beta CDR3 regions were amplified from the RNA transcripts. The TCR CDR3 was subjected to a first round of RT-PCR using the HTBI primer set and the Qiagen OneStep RT-PCR kit. A second multiplex PCR round built the libraries, followed by size selection and purification. The libraries were sequenced on an Illumina HiSeq2000 using paired-end 100 bp reads. The study's processing was this. Raw data were processed with SOAPnuke, discarding reads with adapters, uncalled bases, mean Phred below 15, or no exact constant-primer or identifier match. High-quality paired reads were merged using COPE v1.2.5, and each unique nucleotide sequence was defined as a clonotype. MiTCR v1.1 was used to align the clonotypes against IMGT TRBV, TRBD and TRBJ reference segments. Only V-J combinations with frequency above 0.0001, covering about 99% of repertoires, were analysed. A TCS score was defined as the ratio between F50 (clonal expansion) and ExV (chaos), using BLOSUM62-based TCRdist between CDR3 peptides within each V-J. Welch's t-statistics and random forest reduced roughly 500 V-J features to 13, which were used in a naive Bayes classifier (R e1071). TCRdb's own reprocessing of the public reads used fastp at Q25 and MiXCR and kept productive beta chains. A single entry per CDR3 protein holds the most common genes and DNA from its merged rows. These V and J calls rely on TCRdb rather than the paper's analysis. The sample has about 510,000 distinct CDR3 sequences on record, about 14% of them singletons. Together, the top ten hold roughly 14% of the sample.

This clonotype has only a few counts. The antigen it recognizes is unknown. One base away there is no much larger clone; base qualities are not given. The CDR3, cysteine through phenylalanine, is 16 amino acids long. Here the CDR3 DNA is all that survives: 48 bases in frame from base 1. Trimming accounts for 1 base at V and 5 bases at J, while the number of junction bases matched to no gene is 8. The germline V gene specifies SGDLS as CDR1 and YYNGEE as CDR2. The sequence was collected from a woman between 35 and 50 years old with Graves' hyperthyroidism. This sequence uses TRBV9 and TRBJ2-2, with 7 junctional bases fitting TRBD1. The sequencing sample was made of blood. The DNA reads as follows: TGTGCCAGCAGCGTATCGACGGGACAGATTACCGGGGAGCTGTTTTTT. This is translated as CASSVSTGQITGELFF.